This TCR beta chain was recovered during a study of blood T cell repertoires in COVID-19. Study context: Samples representing acute and convalescent COVID-19 were sourced from the United States, Italy and Spain. Nucleic acid was either cDNA or gDNA, and it came from T cells, B-cell-depleted T cells, or PBMCs.

In the authors' workflow: By means of reference gene primer amplification, nucleated cell counts were estimated. Data came from immunoSEQ multiplex PCR; TCRdb stores just in-frame clones and leaves some out. The V and J calls and the clone size are those of that table, but D and trimming were determined from the DNA. The data contain 220,000 or so clones, 85% to 90% of them singletons. From germline, CDR1 is SGDLS and CDR2 YYNGEE. Germline trimming cut 0 bases from V and 3 bases from J; bases unmatched to any gene: 7. This CDR3 is 16 amino acids long. The chain uses TRBV9 and TRBJ2-3; the match to TRBD2 covers 7 bases. The sequence was obtained from a woman in her forties or fifties with COVID-19, enrolled during active disease. Sequenced material: peripheral blood. The CDR3 reads CASSVGVAGGTDTQYF. CDR3 sequence (DNA): TGTGCCAGCAGCGTAGGGGTAGCGGGTGGGACAGATACGCAGTATTTT.